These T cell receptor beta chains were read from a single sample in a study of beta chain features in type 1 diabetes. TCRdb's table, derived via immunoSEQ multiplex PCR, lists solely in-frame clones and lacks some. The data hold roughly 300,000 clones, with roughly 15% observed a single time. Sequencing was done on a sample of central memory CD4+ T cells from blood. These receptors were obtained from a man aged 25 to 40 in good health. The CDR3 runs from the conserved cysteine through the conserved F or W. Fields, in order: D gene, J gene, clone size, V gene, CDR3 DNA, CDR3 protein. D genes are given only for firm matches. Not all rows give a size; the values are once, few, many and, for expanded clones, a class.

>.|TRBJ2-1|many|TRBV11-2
TGTGCCAGCAGCACCCGTCTTGGGGGTGAGCAGTTCTTC
CASSTRLGGEQFF
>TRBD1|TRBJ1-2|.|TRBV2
TGTGCCAGCCAAGGGACAGAACCCTATGGCTACACCTTC
CASQGTEPYGYTF
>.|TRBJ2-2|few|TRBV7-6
TGTGCCAGCAGCTTAGTCAGGGGCGAGGTCGGGGAGCTGTTTTTT
CASSLVRGEVGELFF
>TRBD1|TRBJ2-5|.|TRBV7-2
TGTGCCAGCAGCTACGGACAGGGGCGAGAGACCCAGTACTTC
CASSYGQGRETQYF
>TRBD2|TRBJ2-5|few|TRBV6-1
TGTGCCAGCTGGACTAGCGGGAGGGTAGAGACCCAGTACTTC
CASWTSGRVETQYF
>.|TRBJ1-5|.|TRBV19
TGTGCCAGTAGTAGGGTCATTCCTCAGCCCCAGCATTTT
CASSRVIPQPQHF
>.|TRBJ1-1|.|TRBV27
TGTGCCAGCAGTTTATCGTACGAAAAGTCGTCTGAAGCTTTCTTT
CASSLSYEKSSEAFF
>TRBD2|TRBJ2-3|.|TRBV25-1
TGTGCCAGCAGTGGAAGCGGGAGGATAGATACGCAGTATTTT
CASSGSGRIDTQYF
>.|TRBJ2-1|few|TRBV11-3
TGTGCCAGCAGCTTAGCGGGGGCGCATGAGCAGTTCTTC
CASSLAGAHEQFF
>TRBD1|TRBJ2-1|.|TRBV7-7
TGTGCCAGCAGCTTAGGGGACAGGGGAAACAATGAGCAGTTCTTC
CASSLGDRGNNEQFF
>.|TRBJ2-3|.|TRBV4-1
TGCGCCAGCAGCCAAGTCTGGGGTGGCACAGATACGCAGTATTTT
CASSQVWGGTDTQYF
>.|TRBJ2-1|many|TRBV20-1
TGCAGTAGAACTAGGGGGAATGAGCAGTTCTTC
CSRTRGNEQFF
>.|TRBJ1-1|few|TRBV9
TGTGCCAGCAGCGTAGATCTAAACACTGAAGCTTTCTTT
CASSVDLNTEAFF
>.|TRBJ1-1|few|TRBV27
TGTGCCAGCAGTTTAGCAGGGGCAGCTGAAGCTTTCTTT
CASSLAGAAEAFF
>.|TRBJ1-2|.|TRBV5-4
TGTGCCAGCAGCTTGGCCGGGGGCTATGGCTACACCTTC
CASSLAGGYGYTF
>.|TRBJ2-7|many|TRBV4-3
TGCGCCAGCAGCCAAGATGCGGGGTTCGAGCAGTACTTC
CASSQDAGFEQYF
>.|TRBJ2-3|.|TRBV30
TGTGCCTGGAGTGTACAAGGCGGAACCGCAGATACGCAGTATTTT
CAWSVQGGTADTQYF
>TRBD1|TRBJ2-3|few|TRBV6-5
TGTGCCAGCAGTTACTCCGGGACAGGGAATGTAGATACGCAGTATTTT
CASSYSGTGNVDTQYF
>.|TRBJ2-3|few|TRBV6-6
TGTGCCAGCAGTCAGAGACTACTGCTAGGCACAGATACGCAGTATTTT
CASSQRLLLGTDTQYF
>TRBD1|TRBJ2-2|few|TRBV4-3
TGCGCCAGCAGCCAAGGGACAGGGAGAACCGGGGAGCTGTTTTTT
CASSQGTGRTGELFF
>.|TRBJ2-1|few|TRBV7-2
TGTGCCAGCAGCTTTAGCAGCACTGAGCAGTTCTTC
CASSFSSTEQFF
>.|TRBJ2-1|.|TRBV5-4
TGTGCCAGCAGCTTCGATCAGGGAAACAATGAGCAGTTCTTC
CASSFDQGNNEQFF
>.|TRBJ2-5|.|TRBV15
TGTGCCACCAGCAGAGATGGGTCGGTGGGGGGGCGTTGGCAAGAGACCCAGTACTTC
CATSRDGSVGGRWQETQYF
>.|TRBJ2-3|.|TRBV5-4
TGTGCCAGCAGCCAGACCGTGGATACGCAGTATTTT
CASSQTVDTQYF
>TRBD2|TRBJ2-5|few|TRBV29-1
TGCAGCGTAACACCAAGGCTAGCGGGGTTGGGTCGGGAGACCCAGTACTTC
CSVTPRLAGLGRETQYF
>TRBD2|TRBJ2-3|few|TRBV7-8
TGTGCCAGCAGCTTCCGGCTAGCGGGAGAAAGCACAGATACGCAGTATTTT
CASSFRLAGESTDTQYF
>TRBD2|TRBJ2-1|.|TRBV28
TGTGCCAGCAGCCCAGCCCGCGCGGGAGGGAGTCAGTTCTTC
CASSPARAGGSQFF
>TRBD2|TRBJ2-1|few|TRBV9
TGTGCCAGCAGCACCCGGGGGGGCCCTACCTACAATGAGCAGTTCTTC
CASSTRGGPTYNEQFF